The entry below describes one T cell receptor (beta chain). The data stem from a study of T cells of healthy individuals. Germline values: CDR1 LNHDA, CDR2 SQIVND (reference sequence). There are 14 residues in the CDR3. V dropped 6 bases and J dropped 3 bases, with 15 bases sitting between them. TCRdb re-derived calls from the 5' RACE reads in MiXCR, one entry per CDR3 protein. The sample has about 41,000 distinct CDR3 sequences, 4% to 5% seen once. The chain recombines TRBV19 with TRBJ2-7; TRBD2 is a possible D gene (5 bases). This clonotype originated in a human donor in good health. DNA for the CDR3: TGTGCCAGTAGAGGTGGGGTCGGGAACTACGAGCAGTACTTC. As protein: CASRGGVGNYEQYF.